Shown below are 9 T cell receptor beta chains from a single sample sequenced in a study of cytotoxic CD8 clonotypes in ibrutinib-treated CLL. Profiling relied on immunoSEQ multiplex PCR, and the TCRdb table lists in-frame clones only, not all of them. The sample records roughly 250,000 clones, around 70% being singletons. This specimen consisted of PBMCs, obtained after 24 months of ibrutinib treatment. These TCRs come from a human donor with chronic lymphocytic leukemia.

The chain recombines TRBV30 with TRBJ2-3, with D possibly being TRBD2 (7 bases). This CDR3 contains 14 residues. CDR1 and CDR2 (germline): GTSNPN, SVGIG (reference sequence). Trimming left V 3 bases short and J 1 base short, with 11 bases between. CDR3: CAWRGGGGTDTQYF. In nucleotides, the CDR3 is TGTGCCTGGAGGGGAGGGGGAGGCACAGATACGCAGTATTTT.

This sequence joins TRBV2 and TRBJ1-4; D unclear. Germline V gene sequence: CDR1 SNHLY, CDR2 FYNNEI. V was shortened by 4 bases and J by 8 bases, with 11 bases between the two germline ends. The CDR3 is 13 amino acids. The CDR3, as DNA: TGTGCCAGCAGTGTTTGGGGAGGGGAAAAACTGTTTTTT. Amino acids: CASSVWGGEKLFF.

The chain couples TRBV19 to TRBJ1-1, with D maybe TRBD1 (6 bases). This CDR3 spans 14 amino acids. V gave up 7 bases and J gave up 4 bases, with 16 bases separating them. Germline CDR1 is LNHDA and CDR2 is SQIVND (reference sequence). The CDR3 reads CASTPGAAGTEAFF. The CDR3 DNA sequence: TGTGCCAGTACCCCGGGGGCCGCGGGCACTGAAGCTTTCTTT.

Points on this clone: At one boundary the junction diverges from the germline segment, which might be a read error. The V call is TRBV29-1, the J call TRBJ2-7, with 7 positions matching TRBD1. This CDR3 contains 11 residues. Germline CDR1 reads SQVTM; CDR2 reads ANQGSEA. DNA for the CDR3: TGCAGCGTTGAAGAGAGGGACAGTCGAGGGTTC. Its translation: CSVEERDSRGF.

The V and J genes are TRBV11-2 and TRBJ2-1; weak D call: TRBD2 (5 bases). The germline V gene has CDR1 SGHAT and CDR2 FQNNGV. This CDR3 region has 13 residues. V was cut by 3 bases and J by 8 bases, with 11 bases left in between. CDR3 nucleotide sequence: TGTGCCAGCAGCTTCGGTGAGGGTTATGAGCAGTTCTTC. It is translated as CASSFGEGYEQFF.

The CDR3 here is CASRAPGLLTDTQYF. The CDR3 bases are TGCGCCAGCAGAGCCCCGGGACTCCTGACAGATACGCAGTATTTT. The chain couples TRBV10-2 to TRBJ2-3, with D tentatively TRBD2 (6 bases). V shed 6 bases and J shed 3 bases, with 16 bases lying between them. The germline V gene has CDR1 WSHSY and CDR2 SAAADI. The CDR3 loop spans 15 amino acids.

A note on this clone: Other DNA sequences in this sample translate to the same CDR3. The J gene is TRBJ2-1, the V gene TRBV4-2; perhaps TRBD2 as D (5 bases). Germline CDR1 is LGHNA and CDR2 is YNFKEQ. The CDR3 contains 13 residues. Trimming pared 0 bases from V and 8 bases from J, leaving 8 bases between. CDR3 in DNA: TGTGCCAGCAGCCAAGAACTAGTGGATGAGCAGTTCTTC. Translated: CASSQELVDEQFF.

With regard to this clone: This sample includes further DNA sequences coding for the same CDR3. The rearrangement joins TRBV5-1 to TRBJ2-7; 8 positions match TRBD2. The germline V gene has CDR1 SGHRS and CDR2 YFSETQ. This CDR3 comprises 16 residues. Losses at the gene ends were 0 bases for V and 0 bases for J; bases not matched to a gene: 5. The CDR3 DNA reads TGCGCCAGCAGCTTGGGGGGAGCGGGAGTCTCCTACGAGCAGTACTTC. Translation gives CASSLGGAGVSYEQYF.

In this sample, this clone turned up a few times. The chain links TRBV11-3 to TRBJ2-1; TRBD1 agrees at 7 bases. Trimming removed 4 bases from V and 5 bases from J; junction bases left unmatched: 8. Germline assignment: CDR1 SGHNT and CDR2 YENEEA. CDR3 size: 15 residues. The CDR3 loop reads CASSSRDSSDNEQFF. CDR3 bases: TGTGCCAGCAGCTCCCGGGACAGCAGCGACAATGAGCAGTTCTTC. Full variable domain (remainder filled in from reference TRBV11-3 and TRBJ2-1): EAGVVQSPRYKIIEKKQPVAFWCNPISGHNTLYWYLQNLGQGPELLIRYENEEAVDDSQLPKDRFSAERLKGVDSTLKIQPAELGDSAVYLCASSSRDSSDNEQFFGPGTRLTVL.